This TCR beta chain comes out of a study of T cell responses to AZD1222 COVID-19 vaccine. General observations from the study: Repertoires were collected only later (after the peak T cell response had occurred).

The sample holds one count of this clone. The antigen remains unidentified. Profiled with immunoSEQ multiplex PCR; TCRdb holds only in-frame clones, not every one. Altogether more than 150,000 clones are present, 80% to 90% being singletons, with the ten largest covering around 2.5%. Looked up from germline, CDR1 is MNHEY and CDR2 is SMNVEV (reference sequence). The V gene lost 3 bases and the J gene lost 1 base, with 8 bases spanning the gap. This CDR3 comprises 14 residues. This material consisted of peripheral blood, taken on day 0 of MenACWY control vaccination. The clonotype comes from an adult in good health. The J gene is TRBJ2-3, the V gene TRBV27, with D possibly matching TRBD2 (6 bases). CDR3 loop: CASSFERGTDTQYF. DNA for the CDR3: TGTGCCAGCAGTTTTGAGCGGGGCACAGATACGCAGTATTTT.